This T cell receptor beta chain stems from a study of blood T cells in healthy people across ages. Next came a second PCR, run for roughly 6 to 11 cycles, which used a sample-barcoded 5' primer along with a J-beta primer mix. TCRdb re-called the 5' RACE reads through MiXCR, storing one row per CDR3 protein. This sample carries some 1.7 million distinct CDR3 sequences, roughly 27% of them seen once, and the ten largest clones take less than 9.5%. This clonotype was seen a handful of times. Deletions cut 6 bases from V and 7 bases from J, with 13 bases between. Germline V gene lookup returns CDR1 DFQATT and CDR2 SNEGSKA (reference sequence). CDR3 length: 12 residues. Isolation per sample recovered at least 7 million PBMCs. Total RNA extracted from each sample amounted to at least 6 micrograms.

The sequenced sample was blood. The V and J genes are TRBV20-1 and TRBJ2-1, with D maybe TRBD2 (5 bases). This TCR derives from a woman under 40 in good health. CDR3 sequence reads: CSATDRGNEQFF. The CDR3, as DNA: TGCAGTGCCACGGACCGCGGGAATGAGCAGTTCTTC.